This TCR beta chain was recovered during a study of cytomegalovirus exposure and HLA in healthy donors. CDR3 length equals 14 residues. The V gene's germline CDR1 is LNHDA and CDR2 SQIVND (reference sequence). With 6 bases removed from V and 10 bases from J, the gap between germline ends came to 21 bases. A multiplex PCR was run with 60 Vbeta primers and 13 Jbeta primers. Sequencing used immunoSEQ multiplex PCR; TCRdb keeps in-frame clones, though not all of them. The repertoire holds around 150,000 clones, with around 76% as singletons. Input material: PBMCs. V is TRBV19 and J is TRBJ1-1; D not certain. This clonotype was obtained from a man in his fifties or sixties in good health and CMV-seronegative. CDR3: CASRTQEILGAAFF. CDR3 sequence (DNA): TGTGCCAGTAGAACCCAAGAGATCCTAGGCGCAGCTTTCTTT. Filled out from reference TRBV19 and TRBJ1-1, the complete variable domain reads DGGITQSPKYLFRKEGQNVTLSCEQNLNHDAMYWYRQDPGQGLRLIYYSQIVNDFQKGDIAEGYSVSREKKESFPLTVTSAQKNPTAFYLCASRTQEILGAAFFGQGTRLTVV.